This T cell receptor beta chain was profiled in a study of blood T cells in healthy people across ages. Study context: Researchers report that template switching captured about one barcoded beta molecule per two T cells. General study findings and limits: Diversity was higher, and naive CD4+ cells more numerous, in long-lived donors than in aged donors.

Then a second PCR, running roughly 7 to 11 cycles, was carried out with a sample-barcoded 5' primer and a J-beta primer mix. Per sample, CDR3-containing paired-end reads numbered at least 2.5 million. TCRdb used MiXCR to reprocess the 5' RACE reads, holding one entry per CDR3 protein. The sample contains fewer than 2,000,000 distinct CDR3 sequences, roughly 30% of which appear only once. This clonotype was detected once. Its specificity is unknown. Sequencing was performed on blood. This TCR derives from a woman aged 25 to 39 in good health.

The CDR3 sequence: CASTSGPGHTF. Here the CDR3 DNA reads TGTGCCAGCACCTCGGGGCCAGGCCACACCTTC. The V and J genes are TRBV6-2 or TRBV6-3 and TRBJ1-2, with TRBD1 as a possible D gene (5 bases). This CDR3 region has 11 residues. Germline assignment: CDR1 MNHEY and CDR2 SVGEGT. The V gene lost 7 bases and the J gene lost 12 bases, with 15 bases spanning the gap.